The sequence of this TCR beta chain was determined in a study of identical twins listed by TCRdb under 2016. Study-level background: To test whether fetal clonotypes persist, the study used deep sequencing on TCR alpha and beta repertoires from monozygotic twins, unrelated adults of various ages, and cord blood. To rule out contamination, replicate twin experiments were performed at different times with different library preparation protocols. Overall study results and their limits: Out-of-frame TCR alpha sequences shared between twins showed an excess of low generation-probability sequences compared with coincidental sharing between unrelated individuals. A weaker excess of twin sharing was found in beta out-of-frame sequences because the signal-to-noise ratio was lowered by fewer shared sequences. Abundant cord blood beta clonotypes carried fewer insertions; young adult naive repertoires showed a weaker similar trend, while memory repertoires showed none. In monozygotic twins, recombination models systematically underestimated out-of-frame TCR alpha sharing, but the models matched the sharing seen between unrelated individuals. Because the same donors could not be followed over many years, the conclusions depended on cross-sectional statistical analysis. Zero-insertion analyses could be partly confounded by invariant T cells such as MAIT and iNKT, although diverse VJ usage argued against such confounding for most clonotypes.

Relative to germline, V is 4 bases shorter and J is 2 bases shorter, with 11 bases between their ends. Sequences WSHSY (CDR1) and SAAADI (CDR2) are obtained from the germline V gene. From cysteine to phenylalanine, the CDR3 is 14 amino acids long. Only CDR3 DNA is held: 42 bases, read in frame from base 1. The protocol used for the library was 5' RACE. Reads for this sample came from an Illumina HiSeq 2000. A universal primer binding site was introduced by template switching, and a unique molecular identifier was present in the final cDNA, enabling accurate counting of TCR cDNA molecules. First-strand cDNA for TCR alpha and beta chains was synthesized from specific primers in the conserved constant-segment region. To control for contamination, every cDNA library was double barcoded, receiving both a SMART-Mk sample barcode and Illumina barcodes. TruSeq adapter sequences and Illumina sample barcodes were added in two successive PCR steps. Sequencing of the TCR alpha and beta cDNA libraries was done on the Illumina HiSeq platform using custom primers. In the source study's methods: MiGEC processed the raw reads to extract unique molecular identifiers, while MiXCR was used to determine the CDR3 positions. For each individual, recombination models were inferred using an EM algorithm with the repgenHMM and IGoR tools. Shared clonotype analysis was performed with the tcR package in R, normalizing sharing by the product of cloneset sizes. To study raw recombination free of thymic and clonal selection effects, out-of-frame nonproductive sequences were analyzed. TCRdb trimmed public reads at Q25 via fastp, called clones via MiXCR and kept in-frame beta chains. One record per CDR3 amino acid sequence lists the most common genes and DNA. These V and J calls derive from TCRdb rather than the authors' analysis. This sample is represented by roughly 240,000 distinct CDR3 sequences; approximately 8% of them were singletons. Together, the top ten hold roughly 5% of the sample.

All donors were healthy Caucasians. The twin cohort consisted of three pairs of female monozygotic twins, all aged roughly 18 to 30 years. CD4+ and CD8+ T cell populations were isolated with positive isolation kits from Invitrogen. This clonotype was seen at least ten times. The antigen it binds to is not known. No clone much larger than this one lies a single base away; base qualities are absent. Separately, the same data were catalogued under a study of yellow fever vaccine responses in identical twins. As noted in the second study: The T cell response to vaccination in identical twins was reported by the authors to appear partly convergent and partly personalized. In the study, vaccine-responding T cell clones were precisely tracked in identical twins.

Recombination connected TRBV10-2 to TRBJ1-1; the D segment could be TRBD1, given 6 matching bases. This receptor was taken from a woman aged 18 to 35 in good health. Sample: CD8+ T cells sorted from blood. The nucleotide sequence reads TGCGCCAGCAGTGTAGGGGGGGTTAACACTGAAGCTTTCTTT. Its protein is CASSVGGVNTEAFF.